A single sample gave rise to the 8 T cell receptor beta chains below, sequenced in a study of blood T cell repertoires in COVID-19 (dated by TCRdb to 2020 to 2021). The receptor library was made with the immunoSEQ multiplex PCR assay. TCRdb re-hosts the immuneACCESS table, in-frame sequences only. Its copies lack some clones; in the studies checked, an unresolved V gene accounts for under half of them, and the cause for the rest is not known. The sample contains about 200,000 clones, around 86% of them found a single time. Roughly 3% of the sample comes from the top ten. Sequenced material: peripheral blood. The receptors were sampled from a man in his 60s with acute or convalescent COVID-19.

The chain joins TRBV13 to TRBJ1-6; D is perhaps TRBD1 (6 bases). This CDR3 spans 16 amino acids. The germline V gene has CDR1 PRHDT and CDR2 FYEKMQ (reference sequence). V was cut by 0 bases and J by 9 bases, with 15 bases left in between. Here the CDR3 reads CASSLGQAQGGSPLHF. DNA of the CDR3: TGTGCCAGCAGCTTAGGCCAGGCTCAAGGGGGTTCACCCCTCCACTTT.

The V gene is TRBV19, the J gene TRBJ1-2; D is undetermined. The germline V gene has CDR1 LNHDA and CDR2 SQIVND (reference sequence). The V gene lost 6 bases and the J gene lost 0 bases, with 5 bases spanning the gap. The CDR3 spans 12 residues. CDR3 sequence: CASRRANYGYTF. CDR3 in DNA: TGTGCCAGTAGGAGAGCTAACTATGGCTACACCTTC.

The V gene is TRBV4-1, the J gene TRBJ2-1; TRBD1 is a possible D gene (6 bases). V was trimmed by 0 bases and J by 2 bases, leaving 8 bases between them. The CDR3 extends over 15 amino acids. The germline gives CDR1 MGHRA, CDR2 YSYEKL. The CDR3 DNA reads as TGCGCCAGCAGCCAAGAGCGGACAGCCTACAATGAGCAGTTCTTC. Amino acids: CASSQERTAYNEQFF.

V usage is TRBV18 and J usage is TRBJ2-2; 8 bases line up with TRBD1. Germline-derived CDR1 and CDR2 are KGHSH and LQKENI. The J segment lost 5 bases and the V segment lost 6 bases, leaving 8 bases of the junction unmatched. This CDR3 is built from 15 residues. The CDR3, as DNA: TGTGCCAGCTCTCCGGACAGGGCAAGGACCGGGGAGCTGTTTTTT. Encoded protein: CASSPDRARTGELFF.

The genes are TRBV7-2 and TRBJ1-6; D may be TRBD1 (5 bases). The germline V gene encodes CDR1 SGHTA and CDR2 FQGNSA. The CDR3 extends over 16 amino acids. V lost 2 bases and J 9 bases, leaving 17 bases between the germline ends. CDR3 protein: CASSLNAVSGGSPLHF. CDR3 bases: TGTGCCAGCAGCTTAAATGCGGTGTCGGGGGGTTCACCCCTCCACTTT.

This clone was detected a few times. The chain couples TRBV7-9 to TRBJ1-2, with D uncertain. The CDR3 covers 15 residues. Deletions cut 4 bases from V and 4 bases from J, with 16 bases between. Germline loops: CDR1 SEHNR, CDR2 FQNEAQ (reference sequence). The DNA of the CDR3 is TGTGCCAGCAGCTCGGCGGGTGGACGGGTCTATGGCTACACCTTC. Its protein product is CASSSAGGRVYGYTF.

This clone was counted a few times. The chain recombines TRBV5-4 with TRBJ1-2; the match to TRBD1 covers 9 bases. This CDR3 has 14 residues. Losses at the gene ends were 4 bases for V and 7 bases for J; bases not matched to a gene: 8. In germline, CDR1 is SGHNT, CDR2 YYREEE (reference sequence). The CDR3 nucleotides read TGTGCCAGCAGCCTCGGGACAGGGTACGGTGGCTACACCTTC. Its protein product is CASSLGTGYGGYTF.

The chain employs TRBV2 and TRBJ2-1; TRBD2 agrees at 7 bases. The germline gives CDR1 SNHLY, CDR2 FYNNEI. The CDR3 consists of 20 residues. V shed 0 bases and J 0 bases; nucleotides not matched to a gene: 14. The CDR3 loop reads CASSEAGGGDFFSSYNEQFF. CDR3 coding DNA: TGTGCCAGCAGTGAAGCGGGGGGGGGAGATTTCTTTAGCTCCTACAATGAGCAGTTCTTC.